There are many counts of the clone carrying this TCR beta chain. This entry comes from a study of T cells in Graves' hyperthyroidism and ophthalmopathy. V lost 0 bases to trimming and J lost 5 bases, with 16 bases between them. Germline V gene lookup returns CDR1 GTSNPN and CDR2 SVGIG (reference sequence). The CDR3 runs to 15 residues. Stable hyperthyroidism: no ophthalmopathy progression over 18 months of follow-up. Researchers barred patients who had uncontrolled infection, other autoimmune disease, pregnancy or lactation. There were TCR beta CDR3 regions amplified from RNA transcripts. Using the HTBI primer set, a first-round RT-PCR was run on the TCR CDR3. TCRdb re-derived calls from the multiplex PCR reads in MiXCR, one entry per CDR3 protein. The table records about 320,000 distinct CDR3 sequences, around 17% of them present only once.

Material for sequencing was blood. The chain is built from TRBV30 and TRBJ1-1; D remains unclear. The clonotype was recovered from a man aged 25 to 40 with Graves' hyperthyroidism. CDR3 sequence: CAWSVSLNGETEAFF. Here the CDR3 DNA reads TGTGCCTGGAGTGTAAGTTTAAACGGAGAAACTGAAGCTTTCTTT.